Listed here is a single T cell receptor beta chain. This entry is derived from a study of control samples from healthy donors and cancer patients. CDR1 is LNHDA, CDR2 SQIVND, per germline (reference sequence). Trimming shortened V by 3 bases and J by 3 bases, and 12 bases separated the two germline ends. The CDR3 is 14 amino acids. Here immunoSEQ multiplex PCR was the method, and the copy in TCRdb shows in-frame clones only, minus some. The sample records about 160,000 clones, around 94% being singletons. This sequence was found in a man between 60 and 75 years old with colorectal cancer. This chain joins TRBV19 and TRBJ2-7; no clear D gene. The sample consisted of PBMCs. The CDR3 nucleotides read TGTGCCAGTAGTATCATCGCAGCCCACTACGAGCAGTACTTC. As protein: CASSIIAAHYEQYF.